The clone carrying this T cell receptor beta chain was detected many times. In TCRdb, the reads were re-called with MiXCR into one record per CDR3 protein. The table lists approximately 290,000 distinct CDR3 sequences, 25% of them singletons. The sample belongs to a study of T cell repertoires in cytomegalovirus infection. Sequenced sample: PBMCs. This receptor was obtained from a human donor in good health (CMV status not recorded). Some clones in this sample may be carry-over from other donors' samples.

CDR3 sequence: CASRNRDVGSYEQYF. CDR3 bases: TGTGCCAGCAGGAACCGGGACGTCGGCTCCTACGAGCAGTACTTC. The gene calls are TRBV6-1 and TRBJ2-7; possibly TRBD1 or TRBD2 for D (5 bases each). The CDR3 is 15 residues long. Trimming took off 6 bases at V and 0 bases at J, with 15 bases between the two ends. Germline lookup yields CDR1 MNHNS and CDR2 SASEGT.